The source of this T cell receptor (beta chain) is a study of cytomegalovirus exposure and HLA in healthy donors (dated by TCRdb to 2015 to 2018). About the investigation overall: In an earlier analysis of 587 of the donors, 276 Gb of sequence data and approximately 100 million unique TCR beta sequences from about 179 million T cells were reported. To decide whether each TCR beta V gene segment behaved as functional or pseudogenic, an earlier analysis of some 570 of the donors relied on high-throughput TCR beta sequencing. Roughly 300 gigabases of sequencing data and 78 million or so unique TCR sequences were included in an early release covering over 600 HLA-typed donors. Class I and class II HLA loci were covered by the typing at four-digit resolution. Across under 500 genotyped donors of the cohort, an average of about 240,000 unique TCR beta nucleotide sequences per donor were sequenced, and around 20% of those sequences were non-productive. All discovery cohort repertoires had been generated using a single sequencing platform. In a later genetic analysis, genome-wide SNP genotypes for about 55% of the roughly 670 donors were used, and that subset was treated as a discovery cohort. Five DR-DQ haplotypes were handled as single units for association and clustering because linkage in the cohort was strong. Along with the approximately 650-subject first cohort, a separate validation cohort of some 130 different subjects was used. Typing coverage differed by locus: A, B, C, DRB1 and DQB1 were typed in roughly 629-640 donors, DQA1 in roughly 500, DPA1 in 600 to 610, and DPB1 in around 440. Rather than drawing on any new phenotypic data, the later analysis identified candidate immune exposures from TCR beta sequences and the way those sequences occurred across donors. To study patterns of TCR occurrence, a later analysis re-analyzed previously published TCR beta repertoires from hundreds of donors and added high-resolution HLA genotyping. The study aimed to test whether signatures of past pathogen exposure could be identified by cataloging public T cell receptors. Of the 398 genotyped donors, about 80% fell in the genetic ancestry cluster associated with self-reported Caucasian donors. Alongside the repertoire data, information on donor age, sex, ethnicity and CMV serostatus was compiled. To predict cytomegalovirus infection status, the study combined high-throughput TCR immunosequencing, statistical association of individual TCRs with disease status, and machine learning. The T cell repertoires of some 700 subjects were profiled by immunosequencing and related to cytomegalovirus serostatus.

To note about this clone: Its recognized antigen is unknown. Per-base qualities were not stored, and no clone one base away is much larger.

The cohort was made up of 500 to 800 healthy bone marrow donors. At the time of sampling, all cohort members were nominally healthy, though unrecorded immune exposures were likely present. The donor tested CMV seropositive, placing the donor among the approximately 310 seropositive members of the cohort. Each donor provided a peripheral blood sample, and peripheral blood mononuclear cells were used for TCR beta sequencing. The Qiagen DNeasy Blood Extraction Kit was used to extract genomic DNA from the blood cell samples. Reading from cysteine to phenylalanine, the CDR3 counts 14 amino acids. Only CDR3 DNA remains: 42 bases, in frame from the first base. Unmatched junction bases come to 3, with V trimmed by 4 bases and J by 3 bases. The germline V gene encodes CDR1 LNHDA and CDR2 SQIVND (reference sequence). Overall study results and their limits: A further reported finding was that TCR beta sequences accurately predicted the HLA-A and HLA-B alleles for most subjects in the first cohort. When HLA alleles, especially DR and DQ, strongly co-occurred, attributing TCR associations to individual alleles was difficult. Three of the identified cytomegalovirus-associated TCR beta chains were confirmed in vitro to be specific for cytomegalovirus antigens. In a later analysis, HLA-associated TCR beta chains showed more clonal expansion and lower generation probabilities than non-associated chains that were equally common. Because counts were too low, around 18 rarely observed V segments, including chromosome 9 orphons, were left out of the earlier analysis of 500 to 650 of the donors. Compared with the 666-donor mean, donors in an Asian-associated ancestry cluster had fewer N-insertions in productive TCRs, according to a later genetic analysis. For the cohort, immune exposure information was limited to CMV serostatus. In a later analysis, TCR association rates were found to vary across HLA loci, with the most associated TCRs seen for DRB1 alleles and the fewest for HLA-C alleles. A cluster of highly shared sequence variants was judged likely to be a technical artifact of the sequencing pipeline. In a later analysis, most CMV-associated TCR beta chains were found to appear HLA-restricted, with HLA associations seemingly driven largely by CMV exposure. A total of roughly 160 TCR beta chains were listed by the study as associated with cytomegalovirus. Because HLA typing was missing for some donors at each locus, association tests included only the typed subset. Some IMGT-functional V segments, including TRBV6-2 and TRBV6-3, could not be told apart with the 87-base-pair reads, so those segments were excluded. An earlier analysis of around 600 of the donors showed that most TCR beta V segments appeared in productive rearrangements either about 87% or about 30% of the time, which broadly matched IMGT annotations. An association between a missense DCLRE1C variant and V-gene and J-gene trimming of TCR beta chains was found in a later genetic analysis and replicated in an independent cohort. The classifier was reported to diagnose cytomegalovirus status with high specificity and sensitivity in both the original cohort and the validation cohort. While some public TCRs were present in many individuals, most TCR sequences turned up only very rarely across donors. The authors suggested that the approach could potentially be extended to other disease states and immunological phenotypes. A later analysis associated about 16,000 TCR beta sequences with specific HLA alleles at a false discovery rate of 0.05. A later analysis reported that several top co-occurrence clusters appeared linked to parvovirus B19, influenza, CMV and Epstein-Barr virus. Roughly uniform sequencing depth across donors was assumed in presence/absence analyses, although this assumption may not hold. Linkage disequilibrium might explain the correlated functional status among segregating V segments, but an unknown experimental factor could not be ruled out. In this cohort, only TCR beta chains were sequenced, and detectable features were limited by the absence of alpha or paired-chain data.

Libraries were prepared through the immunoSEQ multiplex PCR assay. A mixture of 60 forward primers for TCR Vbeta segments and 13 reverse primers for TCR Jbeta segments was used in the multiplex PCR. The CDR3 region of rearranged TCR beta genes was amplified from genomic DNA with a multiplex PCR assay. The Illumina HiSeq System was used to sequence the amplified TCR beta libraries as 87-base-pair reads. From the authors' description of their analysis: A later analysis tallied about 77 million unique TCR beta chains across the 666 repertoires, and some 10 million of those chains were shared by two or more donors. A nearest-neighbor algorithm error-corrected the raw reads and collapsed the reads into unique sequences, merging closely related sequences to remove PCR and sequencing errors. Alignment of CDR3 sequences to IMGT reference sequences was used to assign V, D and J gene segments. For a sequence to be retained, a match of at least six nucleotides to both a V gene segment and a J gene segment was required. A rearrangement was called productive if the CDR3 had no stop codons and remained in frame with V and J, and every other rearrangement was called non-productive. CDR3 was defined according to IMGT convention as the region running from the second conserved V-encoded cysteine to the conserved J-encoded phenylalanine. The earlier analysis of 500 to 650 of the donors excluded any sequence lacking an unambiguous match to a single V gene segment. An earlier analysis of some 500 of the donors classified V segments as functional when productive rearrangements were above 56.7% and as segregating when the standard deviation between donors was above 5%. To diagnose cytomegalovirus status from the catalog of TCR beta chain sequences, a statistical classification framework was built. A later analysis assigned V and J genes by comparing TCR nucleotide sequences with IMGT/GENE-DB human TR gene sequences. A later analysis assigned CDR3 sequences and most-parsimonious VDJ recombination scenarios with the TCRdist pipeline. A later analysis defined each TCR beta chain by its CDR3 amino acid sequence plus V-gene family, and excluded reads lacking a unique V-gene family. As a way to deal with suspected cross-contamination and a sequencing artifact, a later analysis dropped nearly 600 nucleotide sequences that were highly shared and had low generation probability. A later analysis calculated a clonal expansion index for each public chain from normalized within-repertoire ranks of inferred template counts. A later analysis computed generation probabilities with a VDJ recombination model fitted to out-of-frame rearrangements, and checked the results against IGoR. Hypergeometric tests were used in a later analysis to score TCR-TCR, TCR-HLA and TCR-CMV co-occurrence, with a repertoire-size bias correction applied to the TCR pairs. To estimate false discovery rates, a later analysis permuted the HLA or CMV assignments 20 times. In a later analysis, co-occurring TCRs were grouped using DBSCAN, and TCRdist sequence similarity was added for clustering within HLA-allele-positive subsets. Repertoires with fewer than 30,000 or more than 120,000 public chains were left out of co-occurrence clustering, as were five repertoires with anomalous nucleotide sharing. In TCRdb, the immuneACCESS table is reduced to in-frame sequences with V and J assigned. These tables do not hold every clone; where another copy was compared, an unresolved V gene accounts for under half, and the others remain unexplained. V and J calls plus clone size are reproduced from that table; the DNA served to infer D and trimming. This sample is represented by 130,000 or so clones; around 82% of them were singletons. Around 3% of the sample is held by the ten biggest clonotypes.

This TCR derives from a man between 18 and 29 years old in good health and CMV-seropositive. The rearrangement combines TRBV19 with TRBJ1-5, with 7 bases aligning to TRBD1. The sample comprised PBMCs. The CDR3 protein sequence reads: CASSTGQVNQPQHF. At the DNA level, the sequence is TGTGCCAGTAGTACCGGACAGGTCAATCAGCCCCAGCATTTT.